These 28 T cell receptor beta chains share one sample of origin, sequenced in a study of OX40 agonist ivuxolimab in advanced cancers. The protocol used for the library was the immunoSEQ multiplex PCR assay. What TCRdb holds here is the immuneACCESS table cut down to in-frame rearrangements. Part of the clones is not present; checked against another copy, under half of the missing clones reflect an unresolved V gene, and the others are unexplained. For this sample there are 65,000 to 95,000 clones; around 86% appear just once. The top ten clones comprise 6.2% of the sample. This material consisted of CD4+ or CD8+ T cells sorted from blood, taken in a trial of the OX40 agonist ivuxolimab. Receptor source: an adult with an advanced solid tumor such as melanoma, head and neck, liver or kidney cancer.

With regard to this clone: Germline is not matched at one junction end, which may reflect a read error. The J gene is TRBJ1-5, the V gene TRBV2, with TRBD1 matching 9 bases. Looked up from germline, CDR1 is SNHLY and CDR2 is FYNNEI. The CDR3 spans 14 residues. The CDR3 here is CASSTGQGTQPRHF. CDR3 nucleotide sequence: TGTGCCAGCAGCACGGGACAGGGAACTCAGCCCCGGCATTTT.

The rearrangement uses TRBV30 and TRBJ1-6, with D unresolved. The V and J ends lost 3 bases and 0 bases respectively, with 12 bases between them. The CDR3 is 16 residues long. Germline CDR1 reads GTSNPN; CDR2 reads SVGIG (reference sequence). The CDR3 DNA sequence: TGTGCCTGGAGCCTAGTCCGGAGCTCCTATAATTCACCCCTCCACTTT. Translated: CAWSLVRSSYNSPLHF. The full variable domain, in which reference TRBV30 and TRBJ1-6 provide the parts outside the CDR3, is SQTIHQWPATLVQPVGSPLSLECTVEGTSNPNLYWYRQAAGRGLQLLFYSVGIGQISSEVPQNLSASRPQDRQFILSSKKLLLSDSGFYLCAWSLVRSSYNSPLHFGNGTRLTVT.

The chain combines TRBV28 with TRBJ1-4, with a weak D call TRBD1 (6 bases). V was clipped by 6 bases and J by 8 bases, with 16 bases between them. The CDR3 covers 14 residues. From germline, CDR1 is MDHEN and CDR2 SYDVKM. The CDR3 nucleotides are TGTGCCAGCAGCCAAGGGGGGGACATCGAAAAACTGTTTTTT. Its translation is CASSQGGDIEKLFF.

The chain combines TRBV7-9 with TRBJ2-3; TRBD2 might be the D (6 bases). Trimming removed 5 bases from V and 0 bases from J, with 18 bases in between. Germline loops: CDR1 SEHNR, CDR2 FQNEAQ (reference sequence). The CDR3 consists of 17 residues. The chain's CDR3 is CASSPTRTGTSTDTQYF. CDR3 nucleotides: TGTGCCAGCAGCCCTACCCGGACTGGGACTAGCACAGATACGCAGTATTTT.

V gene TRBV19 combines with J gene TRBJ1-5, with a possible D match to TRBD1 (6 bases). The CDR3 is 15 residues long. Germline loops: CDR1 LNHDA, CDR2 SQIVND (reference sequence). Deletions cut 4 bases from V and 6 bases from J, with 16 bases between. The CDR3 coding sequence is TGTGCCAGTAGTAAAACGAGGACAGCTATTCAGCCCCAGCATTTT. Its translation: CASSKTRTAIQPQHF.

In this sample, this clone turned up once. The chain carries TRBV2 and TRBJ1-1; TRBD1 matches 10 bases. V lost 2 bases, J lost 3 bases, and 12 bases stayed unmatched. The germline V gene encodes CDR1 SNHLY and CDR2 FYNNEI. The CDR3 is 18 residues long. Here the CDR3 reads CASSEYPGTGVRHTEAFF. CDR3 nucleotide sequence: TGTGCCAGCAGTGAATACCCAGGGACAGGGGTTAGGCACACTGAAGCTTTCTTT.

The chain has TRBV5-4 and TRBJ1-1; D uncertain. The V and J ends lost 1 base and 3 bases respectively, with 4 bases between them. CDR3 length: 12 residues. CDR1 and CDR2 from the germline V gene are SGHNT and YYREEE (reference sequence). The CDR3 loop reads CASSLRDTEAFF. DNA of the CDR3: TGTGCCAGCAGCTTGCGGGACACTGAAGCTTTCTTT.

This sequence joins TRBV7-9 and TRBJ2-5; D remains unclear. Germline lookup yields CDR1 SEHNR and CDR2 FQNEAQ (reference sequence). The CDR3 has 12 amino acids. Trimming took 1 base from V and 4 from J, leaving 4 bases between them. The CDR3 loop is CASSLDGETQYF. CDR3 sequence (DNA): TGTGCCAGCAGCTTAGACGGAGAGACCCAGTACTTC.

This sequence joins TRBV7-9 and TRBJ1-1; D is ambiguous. Trimming cost V 1 base and J 0 bases, with 3 bases left between them. Germline CDR1 and CDR2: SEHNR and FQNEAQ (reference sequence). This CDR3 spans 13 amino acids. Written as DNA, the CDR3 is TGTGCCAGCAGCTTAGATGTGAACACTGAAGCTTTCTTT. It specifies CASSLDVNTEAFF.

This clone was observed a single time. The chain carries TRBV18 and TRBJ1-2, with TRBD1 matching over 8 bases. This CDR3 contains 15 residues. The V segment lost 6 bases and the J segment 0 bases; nucleotides outside the gene matches: 6. Germline assignment: CDR1 KGHSH and CDR2 LQKENI. CDR3 DNA: TGTGCCAGCTCGCGGGACAGGACATCTAACTATGGCTACACCTTC. As protein: CASSRDRTSNYGYTF.

J is TRBJ1-1 and V is TRBV4-3, with TRBD1 matching over 9 bases. With V trimmed by 1 base and J by 1 base, 1 base remained unmatched. The CDR3 sequence is 15 residues long. Per germline, CDR1 LGHNA and CDR2 YSLEER. CDR3 residues: CASSQAGQGNTEAFF. In DNA, the CDR3 is TGCGCCAGCAGCCAAGCGGGACAGGGGAACACTGAAGCTTTCTTT.

A few counts support this clone. The rearrangement links TRBV7-9 to TRBJ2-5; 7 bases are shared with TRBD2. This CDR3 region has 15 residues. V lost 6 bases and J lost 2; bases outside the gene matches: 9. Germline assignment: CDR1 SEHNR and CDR2 FQNEAQ (reference sequence). The CDR3, as DNA: TGTGCCAGCAGTTGGGCGGGGAGGGCACAAGAGACCCAGTACTTC. Encoded protein: CASSWAGRAQETQYF.

The gene calls are TRBV30 and TRBJ2-7; a weak D match, TRBD2 (6 bases). Trimming stripped 3 bases from V and 2 bases from J, with 11 bases between. The CDR3 consists of 13 residues. Germline lookup yields CDR1 GTSNPN and CDR2 SVGIG (reference sequence). CDR3 nucleotides: TGTGCCTGGAGCCGGACGGGGGCCTACGAGCAGTACTTC. Translating it yields CAWSRTGAYEQYF.

This clone has more than one count but fewer than ten. CDR3 protein: CASSLESTDRVYYGYTF. CDR3 sequence (DNA): TGCGCCAGCAGCTTGGAATCCACGGACAGGGTCTACTATGGCTACACCTTC. The chain joins TRBV5-1 to TRBJ1-2; 8 bases line up with TRBD1. The V and J ends lost 0 bases and 3 bases, in that order; junction bases with no gene match: 10. Germline-derived CDR1 and CDR2 are SGHRS and YFSETQ. This CDR3 is 17 amino acids long.

The chain joins TRBV6-1 to TRBJ1-5, with D maybe TRBD1 (5 bases). CDR3 length: 14 amino acids. V was cut by 3 bases and J by 6 bases, with 12 bases left in between. The germline V gene has CDR1 MNHNS and CDR2 SASEGT. In DNA, the CDR3 is TGTGCCAGCAGTGACGACAGTCTGGGTCAGCCCCAGCATTTT. Protein product: CASSDDSLGQPQHF.

J is TRBJ1-1 and V is TRBV6-1; possible D gene TRBD1, 5 bases. CDR1 is MNHNS and CDR2 is SASEGT in the germline V gene. CDR3 size: 13 residues. Trimming removed 6 bases from V and 5 bases from J, with 13 bases in between. The CDR3 reads CASSGRPGTEAFF. The DNA of the CDR3 is TGTGCCAGCAGCGGAAGGCCAGGGACTGAAGCTTTCTTT.

This clone was counted once. The chain uses TRBV10-3 and TRBJ1-5; D uncertain. This CDR3 region has 14 residues. V was trimmed by 10 bases and J by 0 bases, leaving 13 bases between them. Germline loops: CDR1 ENHRY, CDR2 SYGVKD. DNA of the CDR3: TGTGCCAGCGAAGGGATCTATAGCAATCAGCCCCAGCATTTT. Its translation is CASEGIYSNQPQHF.

This chain links TRBV2 with TRBJ2-3; D ambiguous. CDR1 SNHLY and CDR2 FYNNEI come from the germline V gene. CDR3 length equals 12 residues. V lost 2 bases and J 0 bases, leaving 0 bases between the germline ends. The CDR3 DNA reads TGTGCCAGCAGTGAAAGCACAGATACGCAGTATTTT. Translation gives CASSESTDTQYF.

The genes are TRBV30 and TRBJ2-7; the D gene is possibly TRBD1 (5 bases). V was trimmed by 2 bases and J by 1 base, leaving 15 bases between them. CDR3 length equals 15 residues. Germline assignment: CDR1 GTSNPN and CDR2 SVGIG (reference sequence). In DNA form, the CDR3 reads TGTGCCTGGAGTTACGGCAGGGCCAATTCCTACGAGCAGTACTTC. Translation gives CAWSYGRANSYEQYF.

This chain joins TRBV6-5 and TRBJ1-2; D may be TRBD1 (5 bases). Between the trimmed V and J ends, which lost 8 bases and 8 bases, there was a span of 12 bases. In germline, CDR1 is MNHEY, CDR2 SVGAGI. The CDR3 loop spans 11 amino acids. CDR3 DNA sequence: TGTGCCAGCGGGACCCCCCAGGGCTACACCTTC. This translates into CASGTPQGYTF.

The chain carries TRBV5-1 and TRBJ1-1; D possibly corresponds to TRBD1 (5 bases). This CDR3 comprises 15 residues. V was pared by 4 bases and J by 0 bases, with 13 bases between. CDR1 and CDR2 from the germline V gene are SGHRS and YFSETQ. CDR3 loop: CASSPGDVLNTEAFF. The DNA of the CDR3 is TGCGCCAGCAGCCCCGGGGACGTTTTGAACACTGAAGCTTTCTTT. The complete variable domain, with remaining parts taken from reference TRBV5-1 and TRBJ1-1, reads KAGVTQTPRYLIKTRGQQVTLSCSPISGHRSVSWYQQTPGQGLQFLFEYFSETQRNKGNFPGRFSGRQFSNSRSEMNVSTLELGDSALYLCASSPGDVLNTEAFFGQGTRLTVV.

The J gene is TRBJ1-2, the V gene TRBV30, with a possible D match to TRBD1 (5 bases). Germline V gives CDR1 GTSNPN, CDR2 SVGIG (reference sequence). Trimming shortened V by 3 bases and J by 4 bases, and 15 bases separated the two germline ends. This CDR3 is built from 14 residues. The DNA of the CDR3 is TGTGCCTGGAGCCAACGGCGGGGCGGCTATGGCTACACCTTC. Encoded protein: CAWSQRRGGYGYTF.

This chain joins TRBV19 and TRBJ2-2; 8 nucleotides match TRBD2. Trimming removed 4 bases from V and 0 bases from J; junction bases left unmatched: 10. The germline gives CDR1 LNHDA, CDR2 SQIVND (reference sequence). The CDR3 spans 18 residues. The CDR3 here is CASSRETSVSANTGELFF. CDR3 DNA: TGTGCCAGTAGTAGAGAGACTAGCGTTAGCGCGAACACCGGGGAGCTGTTTTTT.

The V and J genes are TRBV6-6 and TRBJ2-3; the D gene is possibly TRBD2 (5 bases). CDR1 and CDR2 from the germline V gene are MNHNY and SVGAGI (reference sequence). The CDR3 runs 14 residues. Trimming removed 4 bases from V and 6 bases from J, with 14 bases in between. The CDR3 here is CASSLRGPRDTQYF. CDR3 nucleotides: TGTGCCAGCAGTTTACGAGGGCCTCGCGATACGCAGTATTTT.

The genes are TRBV25-1 and TRBJ2-7; possible D gene TRBD1, 6 bases. Looked up from germline, CDR1 is MGHDK and CDR2 is SYGVNS. The CDR3 runs to 13 residues. Trimming pared 4 bases from V and 5 bases from J, leaving 12 bases between. The CDR3 reads CASSVQGRNEQYF. The CDR3 coding sequence is TGTGCCAGCAGTGTACAGGGCCGAAACGAGCAGTACTTC.

This clone was detected once. V is TRBV6-1 and J is TRBJ2-4; the match to TRBD2 covers 8 bases. The CDR3 is made up of 16 amino acids. Trimming took 4 bases from V and 0 from J; bases not matched to a gene: 5. Looked up from germline, CDR1 is MNHNS and CDR2 is SASEGT. CDR3 loop: CASSGRGDPAKNIQYF. In DNA form, the CDR3 reads TGTGCCAGCAGTGGGCGGGGGGACCCAGCCAAAAACATTCAGTACTTC.

At least ten counts were recorded for this clone. The chain combines TRBV9 with TRBJ2-7; D is uncertain. From germline, CDR1 is SGDLS and CDR2 YYNGEE. With 0 bases removed from V and 0 bases from J, the gap between germline ends came to 7 bases. The CDR3 spans 14 residues. The CDR3 sequence is CASSVEGSSYEQYF. The CDR3 DNA follows: TGTGCCAGCAGCGTAGAAGGCAGCTCCTACGAGCAGTACTTC.

The chain carries TRBV7-3 and TRBJ1-1; no definite D call. Germline lookup yields CDR1 SGHTA and CDR2 FQGTGA. The CDR3 is 14 residues long. V shed 1 base and J shed 1 base, with 7 bases lying between them. For the CDR3, the DNA is TGTGCCAGCAGCTTAAGCGGCGGGAACACTGAAGCTTTCTTT. As protein: CASSLSGGNTEAFF. Full variable domain (outside the CDR3, taken from reference TRBV7-3 and TRBJ1-1): GAGVSQTPSNKVTEKGKYVELRCDPISGHTALYWYRQSLGQGPEFLIYFQGTGAADDSGLPNDRFFAVRPEGSVSTLKIQRTERGDSAVYLCASSLSGGNTEAFFGQGTRLTVV.